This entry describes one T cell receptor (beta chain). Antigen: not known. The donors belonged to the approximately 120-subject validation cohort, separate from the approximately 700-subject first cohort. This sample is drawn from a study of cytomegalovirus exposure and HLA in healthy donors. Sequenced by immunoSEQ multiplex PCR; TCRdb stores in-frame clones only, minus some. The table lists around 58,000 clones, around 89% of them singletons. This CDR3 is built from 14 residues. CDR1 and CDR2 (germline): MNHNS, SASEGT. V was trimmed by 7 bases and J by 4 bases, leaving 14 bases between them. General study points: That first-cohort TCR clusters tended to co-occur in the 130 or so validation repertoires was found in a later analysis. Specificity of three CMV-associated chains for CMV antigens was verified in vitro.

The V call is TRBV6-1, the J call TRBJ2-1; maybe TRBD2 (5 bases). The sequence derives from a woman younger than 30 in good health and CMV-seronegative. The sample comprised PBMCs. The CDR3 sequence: CASNGRGLYNEQFF. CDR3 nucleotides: TGTGCCAGCAACGGGCGCGGGTTATACAATGAGCAGTTCTTC.